This T cell receptor beta chain stems from a study of post-analysis software for immune sequencing data. Study-wide results and limits: Normalized Chao1 diversity was significantly lower in multiple sclerosis patients than in controls. There were a few TRBV segments more frequent in patients than controls, and TRBV5-6, TRBV5-1 and TRBV20-1 were among them. Strong co-clustering by F measure was evident for samples that had been prepared in the same batch.

The table lists this clonotype with many counts. Its antigen is as yet unknown. In germline, CDR1 is SGHTA, CDR2 FQGNSA. Trimming shortened V by 3 bases and J by 6 bases, and 9 bases separated the two germline ends. CDR3 length: 13 residues. TCR beta libraries were prepared from cDNA with unique molecular identifiers. TCRdb reprocessed the PCR reads with MiXCR, giving one entry per CDR3 protein. The table includes roughly 200,000 distinct CDR3 sequences, over 25% detected once. The receptor was derived from a girl younger than 18 with multiple sclerosis. The sequenced material came from blood. The chain links TRBV7-2 to TRBJ2-1, with D possibly being TRBD2 (5 bases). The CDR3 reads CASSFIGVNEQFF. CDR3 DNA sequence: TGTGCCAGCAGCTTTATCGGGGTCAATGAGCAGTTCTTC.